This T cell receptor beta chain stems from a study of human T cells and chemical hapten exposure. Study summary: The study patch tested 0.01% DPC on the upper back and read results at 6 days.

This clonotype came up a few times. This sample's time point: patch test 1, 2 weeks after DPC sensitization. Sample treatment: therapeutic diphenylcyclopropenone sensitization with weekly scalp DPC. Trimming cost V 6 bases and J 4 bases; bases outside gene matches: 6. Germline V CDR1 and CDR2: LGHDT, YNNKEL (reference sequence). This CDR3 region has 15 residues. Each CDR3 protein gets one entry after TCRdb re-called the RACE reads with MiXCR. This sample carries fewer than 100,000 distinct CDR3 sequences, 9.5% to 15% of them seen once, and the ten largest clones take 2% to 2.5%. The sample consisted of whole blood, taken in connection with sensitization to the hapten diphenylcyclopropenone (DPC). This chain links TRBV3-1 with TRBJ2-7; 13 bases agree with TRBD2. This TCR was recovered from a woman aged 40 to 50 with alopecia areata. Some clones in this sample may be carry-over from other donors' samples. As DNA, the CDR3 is TGTGCCAGCAGACAACTAGCGGGAGGGCAGTACGAGCAGTACTTC. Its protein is CASRQLAGGQYEQYF.